Following are 11 T cell receptor beta chains from one sample sequenced in a study of Ad26.COV2.S vaccination and SARS-CoV-2 variants (dated by TCRdb to 2020 to 2022). Library creation used the immunoSEQ multiplex PCR assay. TCRdb carries this immuneACCESS record with in-frame sequences only. Its versions omit some clonotypes, under half of them owing to an unresolved V gene in the studies checked, with the rest unexplained. The sample records some 300,000 clones, over 80% of which are singletons. 2% to 2.5% of the sample is in the top ten clones. Interpreted using the paper, the treatment or condition label stands for: some 20 received Ad26.COV2.S at low or high dose, single or two shots; a few received placebo; per-sample allocation not given. Repertoires of vaccine and placebo recipients were sequenced from samples collected on day 63 after the first injection. Sequencing used peripheral blood, obtained in a trial of Ad26.COV2.S vaccine versus placebo. The receptors originated from a person between 18 and 65 years old who received the Ad26.COV2.S COVID-19 vaccine or a placebo.

This sequence joins TRBV27 and TRBJ2-2; unclear D gene. Trimming shortened V by 7 bases and J by 3 bases, and 12 bases separated the two germline ends. This CDR3 is built from 14 residues. The V gene's germline CDR1 is MNHEY and CDR2 SMNVEV (reference sequence). The CDR3 bases are TGTGCCAGCAAACTGGGGATAGACACCGGGGAGCTGTTTTTT. As protein: CASKLGIDTGELFF.

The chain links TRBV4-1 to TRBJ2-7; 8 nucleotides align to TRBD2. Unmatched junction bases numbered 4, after V lost 1 base and J lost 2 bases. Germline V gene data show CDR1 as MGHRA and CDR2 as YSYEKL. This CDR3 has 15 residues. For the CDR3, the DNA is TGCGCCAGCAGCCAAGTAGCGGGGAGAACCTACGAGCAGTACTTC. This gives the protein CASSQVAGRTYEQYF.

The chain recombines TRBV2 with TRBJ2-4; 7 bases align to TRBD1. This CDR3 has 14 amino acids. The trim removed 6 bases at V and 8 bases at J, leaving 10 bases unmatched. Germline V lookup: CDR1 SNHLY, CDR2 FYNNEI. The CDR3 DNA reads TGTGCCAGCAGCCCAGGACAGGTCGGGTACATTCAGTACTTC. Translated, it gives CASSPGQVGYIQYF.

This chain connects TRBV2 to TRBJ2-5; D is perhaps TRBD1 (5 bases). In germline, CDR1 is SNHLY, CDR2 FYNNEI. This CDR3 contains 12 residues. The V end was cut by 5 bases, the J end by 6 bases, with 10 bases between. CDR3 sequence reads: CASSSQGQTQYF. CDR3 sequence (DNA): TGTGCCAGCAGTAGTCAGGGCCAGACCCAGTACTTC.

V and J are TRBV5-4 and TRBJ1-5; weak D call: TRBD1 (6 bases). Germline values: CDR1 SGHNT, CDR2 YYREEE (reference sequence). This CDR3 comprises 14 residues. The V end was cut by 4 bases, the J end by 2 bases, with 10 bases between. The CDR3 bases are TGTGCCAGCAGCGAAGGGGGGGGCAATCAGCCCCAGCATTTT. It translates to CASSEGGGNQPQHF.

This chain connects TRBV5-1 to TRBJ2-1; weak D call: TRBD2 (5 bases). V lost 0 bases, J lost 1 base, and 8 bases lay in between. Germline loops: CDR1 SGHRS, CDR2 YFSETQ. The CDR3 runs to 15 residues. The DNA for the CDR3 is TGCGCCAGCAGCTTGGGAAGCGGATCCTACAATGAGCAGTTCTTC. It is translated as CASSLGSGSYNEQFF.

The chain employs TRBV9 and TRBJ2-1; no clear D gene. V lost 0 bases to trimming and J lost 6 bases, with 13 bases between them. The CDR3 totals 15 residues. Germline V gene data show CDR1 as SGDLS and CDR2 as YYNGEE. CDR3 sequence reads: CASSVGTGWVNEQFF. The CDR3 DNA is TGTGCCAGCAGCGTAGGGACCGGGTGGGTCAATGAGCAGTTCTTC. Full variable domain (remainder filled in from reference TRBV9 and TRBJ2-1): DSGVTQTPKHLITATGQRVTLRCSPRSGDLSVYWYQQSLDQGLQFLIQYYNGEERAKGNILERFSAQQFPDLHSELNLSSLELGDSALYFCASSVGTGWVNEQFFGPGTRLTVL.

This clone was seen a few times. This chain connects TRBV5-1 to TRBJ1-1; D might be TRBD1 (5 bases). Germline CDR1 SGHRS, CDR2 YFSETQ. V lost 4 bases, J lost 2 bases, and 12 bases lay in between. This CDR3 has 14 residues. In DNA, the CDR3 is TGCGCCAGCAGCCGGGACCGGGGAAACACTGAAGCTTTCTTT. Translation: CASSRDRGNTEAFF.

This clone turned up a few times. The chain links TRBV5-1 to TRBJ2-7; 11 bases map to TRBD2. Germline assignment: CDR1 SGHRS and CDR2 YFSETQ. The CDR3 length is 18 residues. V was clipped by 4 bases and J by 1 base; unmatched bases: 13. CDR3: CASSAGLAGGQISYEQYF. In nucleotides, the CDR3 is TGCGCCAGCAGCGCCGGCCTAGCGGGGGGCCAGATATCCTACGAGCAGTACTTC.

The chain joins TRBV24-1 to TRBJ2-3; 11 bases line up with TRBD2. Germline CDR1 is KGHDR and CDR2 is SFDVKD. CDR3 size: 18 residues. With V trimmed by 9 bases and J by 4 bases, 17 bases remained unmatched. The CDR3 DNA is TGTGCCACCGGAGTTCCGGAACTAGCGGGGGTGAGGGCAGATACGCAGTATTTT. This sequence encodes CATGVPELAGVRADTQYF.

The gene calls are TRBV5-6 and TRBJ1-1; D is unclear. This CDR3 comprises 15 residues. CDR1 is SGHDT and CDR2 is YYEEEE in the germline V gene. Trimming shortened V by 0 bases and J by 1 base, and 10 bases separated the two germline ends. CDR3 amino acids: CASSLVAVQNTEAFF. The CDR3 coding sequence is TGTGCCAGCAGCTTGGTAGCGGTTCAGAACACTGAAGCTTTCTTT.